This TCR beta chain is from a study of T cell repertoires in cytomegalovirus infection. At the level of the study: As its CMV epitopes, the study selected recently identified HLA-C-restricted and well-studied HLA-B-restricted targets. TCR beta signatures that were public indicated CMV infection and matching HLA type.

This clonotype was observed many times. The antigen remains unidentified. TCRdb reprocessed the reads with MiXCR, giving one entry per CDR3 protein. The repertoire includes fewer than 1,000,000 distinct CDR3 sequences, around 30% of them detected once, and about 14% sits in the top ten. Deletions cut 1 base from V and 1 base from J, with 13 bases between. CDR3 length equals 16 residues. Germline values: CDR1 SGHTA, CDR2 FQGNSA. General observations from the study: The response measured ex vivo was dominated by TCR beta clonotypes (HLA-C-restricted and CMV-specific). Of the TCR beta families, the public ones yielded a cumulative frequency that identified carriers of CMV plus the relevant HLA.

Sequencing was performed on cultured CD8+ T cells from PBMCs, taken from culture after CMV antigen stimulation. This receptor was identified in a human donor in good health (CMV status not recorded). Some clones in this sample may be carry-over from other donors' samples. The rearrangement joins TRBV7-2 to TRBJ1-1; D not resolved. The DNA of the CDR3 is TGTGCCAGCAGCTTAGGGTACCAACCCCCGAACACTGAAGCTTTCTTT. Residues: CASSLGYQPPNTEAFF.